This is a list of T cell receptor beta chains from one sample in a study of T cell responses to AZD1222 COVID-19 vaccine. Libraries were prepared by immunoSEQ multiplex PCR; TCRdb keeps only in-frame clonotypes and omits some of them. This sample has 55,000 to 65,000 clones; over 75% occur once, and the top ten carry approximately 15%. The sample consisted of peripheral blood, taken on day 0 of AZD1222 vaccination. The source of these receptors is an adult in good health. The CDR3 runs from the conserved cysteine through the conserved F or W. D genes are given only for firm matches. Size is stated for part of the rows, as once, few or many counts, or as a class when the clone is expanded.

CATSDPPENYGYTF | TGTGCCACCAGTGATCCCCCTGAGAACTATGGCTACACCTTC | - | TRBJ1-2 | - | TRBV24-1
CASWTSGSIRSYNEQFF | TGTGCCAGCTGGACTAGCGGGAGTATTAGGTCCTACAATGAGCAGTTCTTC | - | TRBJ2-1 | TRBD2 | TRBV27
CATSDPTGTGDEKLFF | TGTGCCACCAGTGACCCCACCGGGACAGGGGATGAAAAACTGTTTTTT | - | TRBJ1-4 | TRBD1 | TRBV24-1
CASRDKFALRRSGSSYEQYF | TGTGCCAGCAGGGACAAATTTGCGCTTCGGCGTAGCGGTAGCTCCTACGAGCAGTACTTC | - | TRBJ2-7 | - | TRBV6-4
CASSPRGEGEKLFF | TGTGCCAGCAGCCCGCGGGGGGAAGGTGAAAAACTGTTTTTT | - | TRBJ1-4 | - | TRBV21-1
CATSRDRGLYEQYF | TGTGCCACCAGCAGAGACAGGGGGCTCTACGAGCAGTACTTC | - | TRBJ2-7 | TRBD1 | TRBV15
CASRPDSASGNTIYF | TGTGCCAGTAGGCCTGACAGCGCCTCTGGAAACACCATATATTTT | - | TRBJ1-3 | - | TRBV19
CASSPAQLTGGDGYTF | TGCGCCAGCAGCCCCGCTCAATTGACAGGGGGAGACGGCTACACCTTC | - | TRBJ1-2 | TRBD1 | TRBV5-1
CASSPTSGESYEQYF | TGTGCCAGCAGCCCGACTAGCGGGGAGTCCTACGAGCAGTACTTC | - | TRBJ2-7 | TRBD2 | TRBV7-2
CASSRGKETQYF | TGTGCCAGCAGTCGAGGGAAAGAGACCCAGTACTTC | - | TRBJ2-5 | - | TRBV6-5
CAWRTQGQGYNEQFF | TGTGCCTGGAGGACACAGGGACAGGGATACAATGAGCAGTTCTTC | once | TRBJ2-1 | TRBD1 | TRBV30
CASSIKGGLMNTEAFF | TGTGCCAGTAGTATAAAAGGGGGGCTTATGAACACTGAAGCTTTCTTT | - | TRBJ1-1 | - | TRBV19
CASRPGTWEETEAFF | TGCGCCAGCAGGCCCGGGACATGGGAGGAAACTGAAGCTTTCTTT | - | TRBJ1-1 | - | TRBV5-1
CASSLDDNEQFF | TGTGCCAGCAGCTTGGACGACAATGAGCAGTTCTTC | - | TRBJ2-1 | - | TRBV5-4
CASSLKRQEFFSYNEQFF | TGTGCCAGCAGCTTAAAGCGACAGGAATTTTTCTCCTACAATGAGCAGTTCTTC | - | TRBJ2-1 | - | TRBV7-2
CASSQGAGGYTF | TGTGCCAGTAGCCAGGGGGCAGGAGGCTACACCTTC | - | TRBJ1-2 | TRBD1 | TRBV19
CASRSGTSGRHEQFF | TGTGCCAGCAGATCCGGGACTAGCGGGAGACATGAGCAGTTCTTC | - | TRBJ2-1 | TRBD2 | TRBV2
CASSPGPNTEAFF | TGTGCCAGCAGCCCAGGGCCGAACACTGAAGCTTTCTTT | - | TRBJ1-1 | - | TRBV6-5
CASSLDRLNTEAFF | TGTGCCAGCAGCTTGGACAGGCTGAACACTGAAGCTTTCTTT | - | TRBJ1-1 | - | TRBV5-4
CARVTTSGSDNEQFF | TGTGCCAGGGTTACAACTAGCGGGAGCGATAATGAGCAGTTCTTC | - | TRBJ2-1 | TRBD2 | TRBV19
CCASGNSEQYF | TGCTGCGCTTCAGGGAACTCCGAGCAGTACTTC | - | TRBJ2-7 | - | TRBV29-1
CASQQQRANSPLHF | TGTGCCAGCCAACAACAGCGAGCGAATTCACCCCTCCACTTT | - | TRBJ1-6 | - | TRBV27
CAGDWGEAPSYEQYF | TGTGCCGGGGACTGGGGGGAGGCCCCTTCCTACGAGCAGTACTTC | - | TRBJ2-7 | - | TRBV10-3
CASSLGQGAHIEQFF | TGTGCCAGCAGCTTAGGACAGGGGGCGCATATTGAGCAGTTCTTC | once | TRBJ2-1 | TRBD1 | TRBV7-8
CASTHLNEQFF | TGTGCCAGCACTCATCTCAATGAGCAGTTCTTC | - | TRBJ2-1 | - | TRBV6-5
CASGDRIYTGELFF | TGTGCCAGCGGTGACAGGATATACACCGGGGAGCTGTTTTTT | - | TRBJ2-2 | - | TRBV6-1
CSAEGGDEQYF | TGCAGTGCTGAGGGAGGGGACGAGCAGTACTTC | - | TRBJ2-7 | TRBD2 | TRBV20-1
CASSQDIRPGSIDTIYF | TGTGCCAGCAGCCAAGATATCCGGCCAGGGAGTATCGACACCATATATTTT | - | TRBJ1-3 | - | TRBV3-1/TRBV3-2
CASSIGGGRGTEAFF | TGTGCCAGTAGTATCGGGGGAGGTAGAGGCACTGAAGCTTTCTTT | - | TRBJ1-1 | - | TRBV19
CASSITGQGQPQHF | TGTGCCAGTAGTATTACGGGGCAAGGGCAGCCCCAGCATTTT | - | TRBJ1-5 | - | TRBV19
CASNKAENTEAFF | TGTGCCAGCAATAAGGCGGAGAACACTGAAGCTTTCTTT | - | TRBJ1-1 | - | TRBV27
CASSLGGPGSPSYEQYF | TGTGCCAGCAGCTTAGGGGGTCCAGGGAGTCCTTCCTACGAGCAGTACTTC | - | TRBJ2-7 | - | TRBV7-8
CASSYSRQGHYEQYF | TGTGCCAGCAGTTACTCGAGACAGGGCCACTACGAGCAGTACTTC | - | TRBJ2-7 | TRBD1 | TRBV6-5
CASSPDSGRPPYEQYF | TGTGCCAGCAGTCCTGATAGCGGGAGGCCTCCCTACGAGCAGTACTTC | - | TRBJ2-7 | TRBD2 | TRBV14
CASSAILTDRVGKAYEQYF | TGTGCCAGCAGCGCCATACTAACGGACAGGGTGGGAAAAGCCTACGAGCAGTACTTC | - | TRBJ2-7 | TRBD1 | TRBV9
CSVDRADTQYF | TGCAGCGTCGACAGGGCCGATACGCAGTATTTT | - | TRBJ2-3 | TRBD1 | TRBV29-1
CATSRATGGSNQPQHF | TGTGCCACCAGCAGGGCGACAGGGGGTAGCAATCAGCCCCAGCATTTT | - | TRBJ1-5 | TRBD1 | TRBV15
CATSPGTGGANVLTF | TGTGCCACCAGTCCAGGGACAGGGGGAGCCAACGTCCTGACTTTC | - | TRBJ2-6 | TRBD1 | TRBV15
CASRGTALFEQYF | TGTGCCAGCAGAGGGACAGCCCTCTTCGAGCAGTACTTC | - | TRBJ2-7 | TRBD1 | TRBV6-5
CASSPGSVSTGELFF | TGTGCCAGCAGCCCTGGTAGCGTCTCGACCGGGGAGCTGTTTTTT | - | TRBJ2-2 | - | TRBV11-3
CASSQGYAGLYEQYF | TGCGCCAGCAGCCAAGGGTACGCTGGCCTCTACGAGCAGTACTTC | - | TRBJ2-7 | - | TRBV4-3
CASSPGQLAGGVEQYF | TGCGCCAGCAGCCCCGGACAGCTAGCGGGTGGAGTCGAGCAGTACTTC | - | TRBJ2-7 | TRBD2 | TRBV5-1
CASRHTDTQYF | TGTGCCAGCAGGCACACAGATACGCAGTATTTT | - | TRBJ2-3 | - | TRBV6-5
CASSLGGEVYGYTF | TGTGCCAGCAGCTTAGGGGGGGAGGTGTATGGCTACACCTTC | - | TRBJ1-2 | - | TRBV7-2
CASSSYGTSGSYEQYF | TGTGCCAGCAGCAGTTACGGGACTAGCGGCTCCTACGAGCAGTACTTC | - | TRBJ2-7 | TRBD2 | TRBV5-4
CASSRDGTQYF | TGCGCCAGCAGCCGGGACGGTACGCAGTATTTT | few | TRBJ2-3 | - | TRBV4-1
CASSLAAAPSNTEAFF | TGTGCCAGCAGCTTGGCCGCGGCACCCTCGAACACTGAAGCTTTCTTT | - | TRBJ1-1 | - | TRBV5-6
CASGTPGQGAFF | TGTGCCAGCGGGACTCCGGGACAGGGAGCTTTCTTT | - | TRBJ1-1 | TRBD1 | TRBV12-3/TRBV12-4
CASSPRVSETQYF | TGTGCCAGCTCACCACGGGTTAGTGAGACCCAGTACTTC | once | TRBJ2-5 | - | TRBV18
CASSLIADYTDTQYF | TGTGCCAGCAGCTTAATTGCTGACTACACAGATACGCAGTATTTT | few | TRBJ2-3 | - | TRBV7-9
CASSKGTAGGNEQFF | TGTGCCAGTAGTAAGGGGACAGCGGGGGGCAATGAGCAGTTCTTC | - | TRBJ2-1 | TRBD2 | TRBV19
CASSYSNPGSPTEAFF | TGTGCCAGCAGTTACTCGAATCCAGGGTCACCCACTGAAGCTTTCTTT | few | TRBJ1-1 | - | TRBV6-5
CASSESVFSGNTIYF | TGCGCCAGCAGTGAGTCCGTCTTCTCTGGAAACACCATATATTTT | - | TRBJ1-3 | - | TRBV10-2
CASSYGMNTEAFF | TGTGCCAGCAGTTACGGAATGAACACTGAAGCTTTCTTT | - | TRBJ1-1 | - | TRBV6-5
CASRWARHQETQYF | TGTGCCAGCCGTTGGGCGAGGCACCAAGAGACCCAGTACTTC | - | TRBJ2-5 | - | TRBV7-8
CASSIGEISGNTIYF | TGTGCCAGTAGTATTGGGGAGATCTCTGGAAACACCATATATTTT | - | TRBJ1-3 | - | TRBV19
CASSYPPTDTQYF | TGTGCCAGCAGTTACCCCCCAACAGATACGCAGTATTTT | - | TRBJ2-3 | - | TRBV6-2/TRBV6-3
CASSYYGGAGEQYF | TGTGCCAGCAGCTACTACGGGGGGGCCGGCGAGCAGTACTTC | few | TRBJ2-7 | TRBD2 | TRBV5-6
CAISERQFTEAFF | TGTGCCATCAGTGAGCGACAGTTCACTGAAGCTTTCTTT | - | TRBJ1-1 | - | TRBV10-3
CSVVSNTEAFF | TGCAGCGTTGTGTCGAACACTGAAGCTTTCTTT | - | TRBJ1-1 | - | TRBV29-1